This TCR beta chain was recovered during a study of blood T cell repertoires in COVID-19. Trimming removed 5 bases from V and 6 bases from J; junction bases left unmatched: 4. CDR1 is SGHTA, CDR2 FQGNSA, per germline. CDR3 length: 14 residues. Repertoires were generated with immunoSEQ multiplex PCR, while TCRdb's copy carries only in-frame clones and drops some. This repertoire shows hundreds of thousands of clones, under 95% found once; its top ten account for less than 3.5%. The rearrangement joins TRBV7-2 to TRBJ2-4, with 10 bases lining up with TRBD1. The source is a woman aged 18-29 years who had recovered from COVID-19. Sequences were obtained from peripheral blood. The CDR3 DNA sequence: TGTGCCAGCAGCACCCGACAGGGGGCAAACATTCAGTACTTC. Its protein product is CASSTRQGANIQYF.